The clone carrying this TCR beta chain was detected only a few times. The CDR3 spans 16 residues. The V gene's germline CDR1 is DFQATT and CDR2 SNEGSKA (reference sequence). Trimming removed 5 bases from V and 6 bases from J; junction bases left unmatched: 14. TCRdb independently ran MiXCR on the RT-PCR reads; one entry per CDR3 protein. The sample has around 700,000 distinct CDR3 sequences; 14% are singletons. The sequence was obtained from a female donor in good health, serving as a healthy control. V and J are TRBV20-1 and TRBJ1-5; TRBD1 matches 9 bases. Sequencing was done on a sample of memory CD4+ T cells from blood. CDR3 sequence reads: CSASGTGRGAGQPQHF. The CDR3 nucleotides read TGCAGTGCTTCCGGGACAGGGCGAGGGGCCGGTCAGCCCCAGCATTTT.